This T cell receptor (beta chain) was captured in a study of cytomegalovirus exposure and HLA in healthy donors. Across the study: The Caucasian-associated ancestry cluster contained 81% of the roughly 390 genotyped donors. The study, taken as a whole, reports: Cytomegalovirus-associated TCR beta chains were listed, numbering more than 150. Several top significant clusters appeared, in a later analysis, to be linked to common viral pathogens.

Among the donors, all were healthy bone marrow donors. On this clone itself: Its antigen is undetermined.

Germline V CDR1 and CDR2: MNHEY, SVGAGI. The CDR3 length is 14 residues. Trimming took 10 bases from V and 5 from J, leaving 18 bases between them. Use of 60 Vbeta and 13 Jbeta primers characterized the PCR. Using immunoSEQ multiplex PCR, the repertoire was profiled, and TCRdb retains in-frame clones only, with some absent. The data show roughly 120,000 clones, around 69% seen once. The sample consisted of PBMCs. This chain connects TRBV6-5 to TRBJ1-5, with TRBD1 as a possible D gene (5 bases). The TCR was taken from a woman aged 40 to 50 in good health and CMV-seropositive. The CDR3 sequence is CATSRGLGDQPQHF. The CDR3, as DNA: TGTGCCACTTCACGGGGACTTGGGGATCAGCCCCAGCATTTT.